The source of this T cell receptor (beta chain) is a study of blood T cell repertoires in COVID-19. Whole-study context: Donors in the United States, Italy and Spain gave samples during acute or convalescent COVID-19. PBMCs, B-cell-depleted T cells, or T cells were the source of the cDNA or gDNA that made up the material.

How the authors handled the data: Nucleated cell counts were estimated from reference gene primer amplification. Assay: immunoSEQ multiplex PCR; the TCRdb copy retains only in-frame clones and omits some. D and trimming come from the DNA, and the V and J calls and clone size come from that table. Of some 120,000 clones listed, roughly 83% were seen once; the top ten hold around an eighth. The CDR3 is 14 amino acids. The V end was cut by 2 bases, the J end by 6 bases, with 11 bases between. Looked up from germline, CDR1 is MDHEN and CDR2 is SYDVKM. The chain uses TRBV28 and TRBJ1-5; possibly TRBD1 for D (5 bases). This receptor was identified in a woman between 25 and 40 years old who had recovered from COVID-19. The sequenced sample was peripheral blood. The CDR3 loop reads CASSLAGFSQPQHF. DNA for the CDR3: TGTGCCAGCAGTTTAGCAGGGTTTAGTCAGCCCCAGCATTTT.